The rows below give T cell receptor beta chains drawn from one sample of a study of shared clonotypes between healthy human individuals. TCRdb's copy holds only in-frame clones and misses some; the assay was immunoSEQ multiplex PCR. The sample yields about 1,800,000 clones, about 95% seen once. Sequenced input: naive CD8+ T cells sorted from blood. All receptors derive from a young man in good health. Each CDR3 is given with its conserved first and last residue. Fields, in order: V gene, CDR3 protein.

v_call: TRBV9; cdr3_aa: CASSAGGRAADTQYF
v_call: TRBV6-5; cdr3_aa: CASSYELGRPYNEQFF
v_call: TRBV10-3; cdr3_aa: CAIPGALGYGYTF
v_call: TRBV28; cdr3_aa: CASSLYHPGQGRSTEAFF
v_call: TRBV30; cdr3_aa: CAWSEQGPRANVLTF
v_call: TRBV6-5; cdr3_aa: CASSYGNYNSPLHF
v_call: TRBV9; cdr3_aa: CASSAGDGTSWVRNEQFF
v_call: TRBV9; cdr3_aa: CASSVEGMGGYTF
v_call: TRBV27; cdr3_aa: CASSFVGGGINQPQHF
v_call: TRBV27; cdr3_aa: CASSSLTVTNTGELFF
v_call: TRBV1; cdr3_aa: CTSSQDSFTGGPPATNEKLFF
v_call: TRBV7-9; cdr3_aa: CASSYLGETQYF
v_call: TRBV15; cdr3_aa: CATSGDRVPYNEQFF
v_call: TRBV7-9; cdr3_aa: CASSRKTGVKETQYF
v_call: TRBV10-1; cdr3_aa: CASGQRRFDGNVLTF
v_call: TRBV5-6; cdr3_aa: CASSLAVSGGASETQYF
v_call: TRBV7-2; cdr3_aa: CASSLTYEQYF
v_call: TRBV7-9; cdr3_aa: CASSLEAGYEQYF
v_call: TRBV5-4; cdr3_aa: CASSRKSMNTEAFF
v_call: TRBV4-3; cdr3_aa: CASGVRGLYEQFF
v_call: TRBV7-9; cdr3_aa: CASSFGQGPTGYTF
v_call: TRBV19; cdr3_aa: CASSIQGYSSTDTQYF
v_call: TRBV27; cdr3_aa: CASSWAGGLHEQYF
v_call: TRBV7-9; cdr3_aa: CASSPREGNTDTQYF
v_call: TRBV29-1; cdr3_aa: CSVVVRDTGELFF
v_call: TRBV9; cdr3_aa: CASSVQRTGFYGYTF
v_call: TRBV9; cdr3_aa: CASSVGDAASYEQYF
v_call: TRBV9; cdr3_aa: CASSVVLGGNTGELFF
v_call: TRBV6-5; cdr3_aa: CASSYDGGGITEAFF
v_call: TRBV28; cdr3_aa: CASSLRSQPAYEQYF
v_call: TRBV9; cdr3_aa: CASSVGYGNEQFF
v_call: TRBV5-1; cdr3_aa: CASSLVAGTSYEQYF
v_call: TRBV25-1; cdr3_aa: CASSAGTAMNTEAFF
v_call: TRBV6-5; cdr3_aa: CASRGLWAYTDTQYF
v_call: TRBV4-1; cdr3_aa: CASSQEDGYQPQHF
v_call: TRBV4-1; cdr3_aa: CASSQERVDEQFF
v_call: TRBV6-6; cdr3_aa: CASSYDSGLNTEAFF
v_call: TRBV9; cdr3_aa: CASSAGVNTEAFF
v_call: TRBV11-3; cdr3_aa: CASSLGMGYEQYF
v_call: TRBV7-6; cdr3_aa: CASSGYTHTGELFF
v_call: TRBV15; cdr3_aa: CATSRGTGVSSYEQYF
v_call: TRBV6-5; cdr3_aa: CASSVSGTSYEQYF
v_call: TRBV4-1; cdr3_aa: CASSQEDKENSPLHF
v_call: TRBV2; cdr3_aa: CASNTGTGYNSPLHF
v_call: TRBV7-8; cdr3_aa: CASSYFSGLDTQYF